This T cell receptor (beta chain) was recovered during a study of human thymus T cells. Study-wide results and caveats: Related research described strongly overlapping thymic repertoires in unrelated people. What appeared biased in thymic and blood repertoires was the usage of V and J genes.

In this sample, this clone turned up a few times. The antigen remains undetermined. Profiled with immunoSEQ multiplex PCR; TCRdb holds only in-frame clones, not every one. The sample records around 130,000 clones, around 94% being singletons. Thymic samples were excised during corrective heart operations. Donors were healthy Finnish babies undergoing corrective operations for congenital heart defects. Germline CDR1 is MNHEY and CDR2 is SVGAGI. This CDR3 has 15 residues. Trimming removed 2 bases from V and 2 bases from J, with 13 bases in between. V usage is TRBV6-5 and J usage is TRBJ2-7; D ambiguous. The clonotype was recovered from a boy under two years old with a congenital heart defect but otherwise immunologically healthy. The sequencing input was thymus tissue. The CDR3 sequence: CASSYRIAKPYEQYF. CDR3 nucleotides: TGTGCCAGCAGTTACCGAATCGCTAAACCCTACGAGCAGTACTTC.